What follows is one T cell receptor beta chain and its context. What it recognizes is unknown. Germline-derived CDR1 and CDR2 are MNHEY and SVGEGT. Trimming removed 3 bases at V and 6 bases at J, with 12 bases between. The CDR3 runs 14 residues. The Oncomine TCR Beta short-read assay was applied to DNA of cultured CD4+ T cells. One entry per CDR3 protein, called by TCRdb with MiXCR from the PCR reads. The data contain 15,000 to 20,000 distinct CDR3 sequences, 65% to 80% of them singletons. Treatment here: roughly nine-day PBMC culture with coronavirus spike peptide pools or control peptides (ViraFEST assay). Every positive PCR date fell between March and December 2020, earlier than the US Alpha, Beta and Delta variants. The record originates from a study of vaccination and CD4 T cells after COVID-19. Turning to the study itself: With a range of 35 to 161, the median interval from diagnosis to drawing post-COVID samples was less than 130 days.

The sequencing sample was made of CD4+ T cells from blood, cultured in vitro. The chain joins TRBV6-2 or TRBV6-3 to TRBJ2-1; either TRBD1 or TRBD2 may supply D (5 bases each). The receptor's source is a human donor who had recovered from COVID-19. CDR3 nucleotide sequence: TGTGCCAGCAGTTATCTAGTCGGGGCCAATGAGCAGTTCTTC. The encoded protein is CASSYLVGANEQFF.